These 27 T cell receptor beta chains originate from one sample sequenced in a study of T-cell reconstitution after alpha-beta-depleted transplantation in children. TCRbeta library preparation incorporated unique molecular identifiers. TCRdb itself ran the PCR reads through MiXCR, one entry per CDR3 protein. The sample records some 840,000 distinct CDR3 sequences, around 17% being singletons. Sequencing was performed on PBMCs, mostly from graft donor cells, taken 360 days after TCRalphabeta/CD19-depleted stem cell transplant. The receptor source for this set is a male patient under 18 who had a stem cell transplant for acute lymphoblastic leukemia, so the T cells may come from the graft donor.

V and J are TRBV5-6 and TRBJ2-1; 8 nucleotides align to TRBD1. The CDR3 extends over 15 amino acids. J gave up 2 bases and V 4 bases, and 5 bases lay outside the gene matches. The germline V gene has CDR1 SGHDT and CDR2 YYEEEE. CDR3 loop: CASSDRGGTYNEQFF. CDR3 nucleotide sequence: TGTGCCAGCAGCGACAGGGGAGGAACCTACAATGAGCAGTTCTTC.

V and J are TRBV7-8 and TRBJ1-1, with D perhaps TRBD1 (5 bases). V lost 1 base, J lost 0 bases, and 15 bases lay in between. This CDR3 region has 17 residues. Germline loops: CDR1 SGHVS, CDR2 FQNEAQ. CDR3 protein: CASSLVRGRVMNTEAFF. The CDR3 DNA follows: TGTGCCAGCAGCTTAGTTCGGGGCAGGGTAATGAACACTGAAGCTTTCTTT.

This clonotype has more than one count but fewer than ten. This rearrangement joins TRBV24-1 to TRBJ2-3, with D possibly matching TRBD2 (6 bases). In germline, CDR1 is KGHDR, CDR2 SFDVKD. CDR3 length equals 14 residues. The V end lost 6 bases, the J end lost 4 bases, and 13 bases lay between the germline ends. The CDR3 is CATSKTGDADTQYF. The CDR3 DNA follows: TGTGCCACCAGTAAGACGGGAGATGCAGATACGCAGTATTTT.

V is TRBV11-3 and J is TRBJ2-1; 13 bases are shared with TRBD2. V was pared by 4 bases and J by 6 bases, with 6 bases of the junction left unmatched. This CDR3 has 16 residues. Germline CDR1 and CDR2: SGHNT and YENEEA. CDR3 nucleotides: TGTGCCAGCAGCTCCTCCGGGACTAGCGGGATCAATGAGCAGTTCTTC. The encoded protein is CASSSSGTSGINEQFF. The full variable domain, completed using reference TRBV11-3 and TRBJ2-1, is EAGVVQSPRYKIIEKKQPVAFWCNPISGHNTLYWYLQNLGQGPELLIRYENEEAVDDSQLPKDRFSAERLKGVDSTLKIQPAELGDSAVYLCASSSSGTSGINEQFFGPGTRLTVL.

CDR3 sequence reads: CSAPDREPYEQYF. The CDR3 region has the DNA TGCAGTGCTCCCGACAGGGAACCCTACGAGCAGTACTTC. The V call is TRBV20-1, the J call TRBJ2-7, with 7 bases aligning to TRBD1. The germline CDR1 and CDR2 sequences are DFQATT and SNEGSKA (reference sequence). After removal of 5 bases from V and 2 bases from J, the junction contained 6 bases not matched to a gene. The CDR3 has 13 amino acids.

The chain joins TRBV3-1 to TRBJ2-7; D may be TRBD1 or TRBD2 (6 bases each). The V and J ends lost 4 bases and 6 bases respectively, with 10 bases between them. The CDR3 contains 12 residues. Germline V lookup: CDR1 LGHDT, CDR2 YNNKEL (reference sequence). CDR3 DNA: TGTGCCAGCAGCCGGGGGCGGGGCGAGCAGTACTTC. The encoded protein is CASSRGRGEQYF.

The sample holds a few counts of this clonotype. The V and J genes are TRBV7-9 and TRBJ2-1, with D unresolved. Germline CDR1 reads SEHNR; CDR2 reads FQNEAQ (reference sequence). V lost 0 bases and J lost 10, with 7 bases in between. The CDR3 runs to 12 residues. DNA of the CDR3: TGTGCCAGCAGCTTAGCGTTAAAGGAGCAGTTCTTC. It translates to CASSLALKEQFF.

This chain joins TRBV7-6 and TRBJ2-2; 11 bases are shared with TRBD2. V shed 6 bases and J 9 bases; nucleotides not matched to a gene: 6. Germline assignment: CDR1 SGHVS and CDR2 FNYEAQ. The length of the CDR3 is 14 residues. In nucleotides, the CDR3 is TGTGCCAGCAGTGAACTAGCGGGGGATTGGGAGCTGTTTTTT. Protein: CASSELAGDWELFF. Full variable domain (missing parts from reference TRBV7-6 and TRBJ2-2): GAGVSQSPRYKVTKRGQDVALRCDPISGHVSLYWYRQALGQGPEFLTYFNYEAQQDKSGLPNDRFSAERPEGSISTLTIQRTEQRDSAMYRCASSELAGDWELFFGEGSRLTVL.

The chain couples TRBV15 to TRBJ2-5; 12 nucleotides align to TRBD2. The V gene's germline CDR1 is LNHNV and CDR2 YYDKDF (reference sequence). Losses at the gene ends were 4 bases for V and 5 bases for J; bases not matched to a gene: 14. This CDR3 is built from 18 residues. The CDR3 DNA follows: TGTGCCACCAGCACCCTAGGTTGGACTAGCGGGACTGGCGAGACCCAGTACTTC. It encodes CATSTLGWTSGTGETQYF. The complete variable domain, with remaining parts taken from reference TRBV15 and TRBJ2-5, reads DAMVIQNPRYQVTQFGKPVTLSCSQTLNHNVMYWYQQKSSQAPKLLFHYYDKDFNNEADTPDNFQSRRPNTSFCFLDIRSPGLGDTAMYLCATSTLGWTSGTGETQYFGPGTRLLVL.

This clonotype has just one count. The chain recombines TRBV5-1 with TRBJ1-1, with 7 bases lining up with TRBD1. Germline trimming cut 0 bases from V and 1 base from J; bases unmatched to any gene: 6. The germline V gene encodes CDR1 SGHRS and CDR2 YFSETQ. The CDR3 totals 16 residues. The CDR3 nucleotides read TGCGCCAGCAGCTTGGTAGGGGGCGAGGGGAACACTGAAGCTTTCTTT. Protein sequence: CASSLVGGEGNTEAFF.

This clonotype occurred a few times. The CDR3 nucleotides read TGCAGTGCTAGAGATTGGCCCCTAGCGGGCACAGATACGCAGTATTTT. Translation gives CSARDWPLAGTDTQYF. V usage is TRBV20-1 and J usage is TRBJ2-3, with 7 bases lining up with TRBD2. Trimming cost V 0 bases and J 1 base; bases outside gene matches: 7. CDR1 DFQATT and CDR2 SNEGSKA come from the germline V gene (reference sequence). The CDR3 loop spans 16 amino acids.

This clonotype was counted many times. J is TRBJ2-7 and V is TRBV28; 8 bases match TRBD1. The CDR3 totals 13 residues. Per germline, CDR1 MDHEN and CDR2 SYDVKM. V was pared by 10 bases and J by 6 bases, with 11 bases of the junction left unmatched. The CDR3 nucleotides read TGTGCCACCGTGACAGGGGACGTTGGCGAGCAGTACTTC. Residues: CATVTGDVGEQYF.

The sample holds a few counts of this clonotype. CDR3 sequence reads: CASSIQTGSADTQYF. The CDR3 DNA sequence: TGCGCCAGCAGCATCCAGACAGGGAGTGCAGATACGCAGTATTTT. This chain uses TRBV5-1 with TRBJ2-3, with 7 bases aligning to TRBD1. The CDR3 has 15 residues. The V segment lost 4 bases and the J segment 4 bases; nucleotides outside the gene matches: 9. Germline V gene sequence: CDR1 SGHRS, CDR2 YFSETQ.

The V gene is TRBV3-1, the J gene TRBJ2-1, with TRBD2 matching over 10 bases. V shed 0 bases, J shed 12 bases, and the junction held 17 bases outside the gene matches. The CDR3 extends over 18 amino acids. Germline-derived CDR1 and CDR2 are LGHDT and YNNKEL (reference sequence). The CDR3 DNA reads as TGTGCCAGCAGCCAAGATTTCCTAGCGGGAGAGGGGGGCCGTTGGCAGTTCTTC. Protein sequence: CASSQDFLAGEGGRWQFF.

This clonotype turned up a few times. The V gene is TRBV5-1, the J gene TRBJ1-5; D remains ambiguous. V lost 2 bases, J lost 2 bases, and 11 bases lay in between. Germline-derived CDR1 and CDR2 are SGHRS and YFSETQ. This CDR3 contains 15 residues. The CDR3 protein is CASSFEGNGNQPQHF. CDR3 bases: TGCGCCAGCAGCTTTGAGGGTAATGGCAATCAGCCCCAGCATTTT.

J is TRBJ1-2 and V is TRBV7-8, with a possible D match to TRBD1 (5 bases). Germline CDR1 SGHVS, CDR2 FQNEAQ. Trimming took 1 base from V and 6 from J, leaving 9 bases between them. The CDR3 has 13 amino acids. As DNA, the CDR3 is TGTGCCAGCAGCTTAGAAAGGGGACATGGCTACACCTTC. Amino acid sequence: CASSLERGHGYTF.

The chain recombines TRBV28 with TRBJ1-5; 12 nucleotides line up with TRBD1. The trim removed 2 bases at V and 2 bases at J, leaving 7 bases unmatched. The CDR3 is 18 residues long. Germline CDR1 MDHEN, CDR2 SYDVKM. The CDR3 DNA reads as TGTGCCAGCAGTTTAAGGGGACAGGGGGCCATCCGCAATCAGCCCCAGCATTTT. This sequence encodes CASSLRGQGAIRNQPQHF.

This clonotype has more than one count but fewer than ten. J is TRBJ2-5 and V is TRBV16; a weak D match, TRBD2 (6 bases). Trimming took 4 bases from V and 4 from J, leaving 13 bases between them. There are 14 residues in the CDR3. CDR1 is KGHSY and CDR2 is FQNENV in the germline V gene. The CDR3 region has the DNA TGTGCCAGCAGCCTAACCCTGGGGGGAGAGACCCAGTACTTC. This gives the protein CASSLTLGGETQYF. The full variable domain, with the rest looked up from reference TRBV16 and TRBJ2-5, is GEEVAQTPKHLVRGEGQKAKLYCAPIKGHSYVFWYQQVLKNEFKFLISFQNENVFDETGMPKERFSAKCLPNSPCSLEIQATKLEDSAVYFCASSLTLGGETQYFGPGTRLLVL.

This clonotype was seen only a few times. This chain uses TRBV27 with TRBJ2-7; no clear D gene. Deletions cut 4 bases from V and 3 bases from J, with 13 bases between. The CDR3 runs to 14 residues. Germline-derived CDR1 and CDR2 are MNHEY and SMNVEV (reference sequence). The CDR3 DNA reads as TGTGCCAGCAGTTCGACGGACCCAGACTACGAGCAGTACTTC. As protein: CASSSTDPDYEQYF.

A few counts support this clonotype. The chain combines TRBV5-1 with TRBJ2-7, with a tentative D call TRBD2 (6 bases). Germline V gene lookup returns CDR1 SGHRS and CDR2 YFSETQ. This CDR3 has 14 residues. V lost 4 bases to trimming and J lost 6 bases, with 17 bases between them. The chain's CDR3 is CASSPVEGRSEQYF. The CDR3 nucleotides read TGCGCCAGCAGCCCGGTGGAGGGTCGAAGCGAGCAGTACTTC.

This chain links TRBV7-3 with TRBJ1-1; a possible D gene is TRBD1 (6 bases). Trimming shortened V by 2 bases and J by 6 bases, and 13 bases separated the two germline ends. CDR1 and CDR2 from the germline V gene are SGHTA and FQGTGA. The CDR3 loop spans 14 amino acids. The CDR3 DNA reads TGTGCCAGCAGCTTAGGCGGAGGGGGGGCTGAAGCTTTCTTT. Protein: CASSLGGGGAEAFF.

The rearrangement uses TRBV7-9 and TRBJ2-1, with D possibly being TRBD1 (5 bases). This CDR3 is 15 amino acids long. V dropped 4 bases and J dropped 4 bases, with 14 bases sitting between them. Germline CDR1 and CDR2: SEHNR and FQNEAQ (reference sequence). The CDR3 DNA reads as TGTGCCAGCAGCTCCAGGGTGAGGAATTACAATGAGCAGTTCTTC. Translating it yields CASSSRVRNYNEQFF.

This clonotype appeared a few times. This chain joins TRBV14 and TRBJ2-2; D is undetermined. Germline V gene data show CDR1 as SGHDN and CDR2 as FVKESK. This CDR3 has 15 amino acids. V was clipped by 4 bases and J by 0 bases, with 9 bases between them. CDR3 DNA sequence: TGTGCCAGCAGCCCTTTGGAGCCGAACACCGGGGAGCTGTTTTTT. Its protein product is CASSPLEPNTGELFF.

This clonotype was recorded many times. The gene calls are TRBV27 and TRBJ1-1; weak D call: TRBD1 (5 bases). The V end was cut by 2 bases, the J end by 1 base, with 11 bases between. The CDR3 totals 15 residues. In germline, CDR1 is MNHEY, CDR2 SMNVEV (reference sequence). CDR3 sequence reads: CASSLEAGQNTEAFF. CDR3 coding DNA: TGTGCCAGCAGTTTAGAGGCAGGGCAGAACACTGAAGCTTTCTTT.

The table lists this clonotype with a few counts. The genes are TRBV7-9 and TRBJ2-5; the D is unclear. This CDR3 region has 16 residues. V was shortened by 2 bases and J by 2 bases, with 15 bases between the two germline ends. Per the germline V gene, CDR1 is SEHNR and CDR2 is FQNEAQ (reference sequence). The CDR3 nucleotides read TGTGCCAGCAGCTTACTTTCTAGTGGGCAACAAGAGACCCAGTACTTC. Amino acids: CASSLLSSGQQETQYF. The full variable domain, with the rest looked up from reference TRBV7-9 and TRBJ2-5, is DTGVSQNPRHKITKRGQNVTFRCDPISEHNRLYWYRQTLGQGPEFLTYFQNEAQLEKSRLLSDRFSAERPKGSFSTLEIQRTEQGDSAMYLCASSLLSSGQQETQYFGPGTRLLVL.

The chain joins TRBV7-8 to TRBJ2-3; 10 positions agree with TRBD1. Trimming at V came to 5 bases and at J to 2 bases, leaving 10 bases not matched to a gene. Germline assignment: CDR1 SGHVS and CDR2 FQNEAQ. The CDR3 length is 17 residues. The CDR3 bases are TGTGCCAGCAGCCAAGGCGGACAGGGGGATTTCACAGATACGCAGTATTTT. Translating it yields CASSQGGQGDFTDTQYF.

Only a few counts were recorded for this clonotype. The V gene is TRBV5-1, the J gene TRBJ2-1, with 10 bases lining up with TRBD2. This CDR3 has 19 amino acids. V trimming: 0 bases; J trimming: 3 bases; junction bases outside the gene matches: 12. Per the germline V gene, CDR1 is SGHRS and CDR2 is YFSETQ. The CDR3, as DNA: TGCGCCAGCAGCTTGGTGCCAGCGGGAGGGCCTACTTACTACAATGAGCAGTTCTTC. As protein: CASSLVPAGGPTYYNEQFF.